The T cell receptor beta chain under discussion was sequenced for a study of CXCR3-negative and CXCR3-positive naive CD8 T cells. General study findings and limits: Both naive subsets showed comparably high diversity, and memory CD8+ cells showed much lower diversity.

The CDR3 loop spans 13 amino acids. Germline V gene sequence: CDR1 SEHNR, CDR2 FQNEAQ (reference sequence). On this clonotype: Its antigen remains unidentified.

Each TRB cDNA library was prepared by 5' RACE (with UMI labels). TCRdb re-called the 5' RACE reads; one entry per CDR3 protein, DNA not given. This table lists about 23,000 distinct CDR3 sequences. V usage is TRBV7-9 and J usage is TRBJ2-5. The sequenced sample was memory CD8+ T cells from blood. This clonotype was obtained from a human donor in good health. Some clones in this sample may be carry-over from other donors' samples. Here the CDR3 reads CASSLAIQETQYF.